These T cell receptor beta chains were read from a single sample in a study of T cells in Graves' hyperthyroidism and ophthalmopathy. From the multiplex PCR reads, TCRdb called clonotypes with MiXCR, one entry per CDR3 protein. The table shows hundreds of thousands of distinct CDR3 sequences, with about 18% occurring only once. Sequenced sample: blood. All receptors come from a young woman with Graves' hyperthyroidism. CDR3s include the opening cysteine and the closing phenylalanine or tryptophan. A D gene is named only where the DNA matches it firmly. The size entry is marked missing in some rows and otherwise reads once, few, many or a size class.

CDR3 protein: CASSLNAGYGYTF
CDR3 DNA: TGTGCCAGCAGCTTAAATGCAGGGTACGGCTACACCTTC
D gene: .
J gene: TRBJ1-2
V gene: TRBV7-3
clone size: many

CDR3 protein: CASSGTSVSYEQYF
CDR3 DNA: TGTGCCTCTTCCGGGACTAGCGTCTCCTACGAGCAGTACTTC
D gene: TRBD2
J gene: TRBJ2-7
V gene: TRBV15
clone size: many

CDR3 protein: CAISHLTETEAFF
CDR3 DNA: TGTGCCATCAGCCACCTGACAGAAACTGAAGCTTTCTTT
D gene: .
J gene: TRBJ1-1
V gene: TRBV10-3
clone size: many

CDR3 protein: CASSPNGQQGETQYF
CDR3 DNA: TGTGCCAGTAGCCCAAACGGACAACAGGGAGAGACCCAGTACTTC
D gene: .
J gene: TRBJ2-5
V gene: TRBV19
clone size: many

CDR3 protein: CASSLGPPREQYF
CDR3 DNA: TGTGCCAGCAGTTTAGGCCCCCCCCGCGAGCAGTACTTC
D gene: .
J gene: TRBJ2-7
V gene: TRBV28
clone size: many

CDR3 protein: CSAPRGGEQYF
CDR3 DNA: TGCAGTGCTCCTCGGGGGGGAGAGCAGTACTTC
D gene: TRBD2
J gene: TRBJ2-7
V gene: TRBV20-1
clone size: many

CDR3 protein: CTSSRDSLNQPQHF
CDR3 DNA: TGTACCAGCAGCAGGGACAGTCTTAATCAGCCCCAGCATTTT
D gene: TRBD1
J gene: TRBJ1-5
V gene: TRBV2
clone size: .

CDR3 protein: CATSDFRNHEQYF
CDR3 DNA: TGTGCCACCAGTGATTTCCGCAACCACGAGCAGTACTTC
D gene: .
J gene: TRBJ2-7
V gene: TRBV24-1
clone size: .

CDR3 protein: CATSDPGTGDNYGYTF
CDR3 DNA: TGTGCCACCAGTGACCCTGGGACAGGGGACAACTATGGCTACACCTTC
D gene: TRBD1
J gene: TRBJ1-2
V gene: TRBV24-1
clone size: many

CDR3 protein: CASSGGRSPTHEQYF
CDR3 DNA: TGTGCCAGCAGTGGGGGACGTTCACCAACCCACGAGCAGTACTTC
D gene: .
J gene: TRBJ2-7
V gene: TRBV7-8
clone size: once

CDR3 protein: CASSFKGDYGYTF
CDR3 DNA: TGTGCCAGCAGCTTCAAGGGGGACTATGGCTACACCTTC
D gene: .
J gene: TRBJ1-2
V gene: TRBV7-9
clone size: many

CDR3 protein: CASSFERGIYEQYF
CDR3 DNA: TGTGCCAGCAGCTTTGAGAGGGGAATCTACGAGCAGTACTTC
D gene: .
J gene: TRBJ2-7
V gene: TRBV7-9
clone size: many

CDR3 protein: CASSEGLATDTQYF
CDR3 DNA: TGTGCCAGCAGTGAAGGACTAGCCACAGATACGCAGTATTTT
D gene: TRBD2
J gene: TRBJ2-3
V gene: TRBV6-1
clone size: many

CDR3 protein: CASSPPGGRIAFF
CDR3 DNA: TGTGCCAGCAGTCCTCCTGGAGGGCGGATAGCTTTCTTT
D gene: .
J gene: TRBJ1-1
V gene: TRBV27
clone size: .

CDR3 protein: CSEHRAQNTEAFF
CDR3 DNA: TGCAGCGAACACAGGGCTCAAAACACTGAAGCTTTCTTT
D gene: .
J gene: TRBJ1-1
V gene: TRBV29-1
clone size: many

CDR3 protein: CASQGDAGQPQHF
CDR3 DNA: TGTGCCAGTCAGGGAGACGCAGGGCAGCCCCAGCATTTT
D gene: .
J gene: TRBJ1-5
V gene: TRBV6-1
clone size: many

CDR3 protein: CASTQDWTYEQYF
CDR3 DNA: TGTGCCAGCACCCAGGACTGGACTTACGAGCAGTACTTC
D gene: .
J gene: TRBJ2-7
V gene: TRBV2
clone size: .

CDR3 protein: CASTPRRGYGYTF
CDR3 DNA: TGTGCCAGCACTCCGCGGCGTGGGTATGGCTACACCTTC
D gene: .
J gene: TRBJ1-2
V gene: TRBV6-1
clone size: .

CDR3 protein: CASSFGAAYGYTF
CDR3 DNA: TGCGCCAGCAGCTTTGGGGCAGCTTATGGCTACACCTTC
D gene: .
J gene: TRBJ1-2
V gene: TRBV5-1
clone size: few

CDR3 protein: CSAGLWTEAFF
CDR3 DNA: TGCAGCGCCGGGTTGTGGACTGAAGCTTTCTTT
D gene: .
J gene: TRBJ1-1
V gene: TRBV29-1
clone size: .

CDR3 protein: CASSPGTHAVEQYF
CDR3 DNA: TGTGCCAGCTCACCCGGGACCCACGCGGTAGAGCAGTACTTC
D gene: .
J gene: TRBJ2-7
V gene: TRBV18
clone size: many

CDR3 protein: CASSAQGFGYGYTF
CDR3 DNA: TGTGCCAGCAGTGCACAGGGGTTCGGCTATGGCTACACCTTC
D gene: TRBD1
J gene: TRBJ1-2
V gene: TRBV6-1
clone size: many

CDR3 protein: CAISDGASGANVLTF
CDR3 DNA: TGTGCCATCAGTGATGGGGCGTCTGGGGCCAACGTCCTGACTTTC
D gene: .
J gene: TRBJ2-6
V gene: TRBV10-3
clone size: many

CDR3 protein: CASSLGPNMETQYF
CDR3 DNA: TGCGCCAGCAGCTTGGGGCCCAATATGGAGACCCAGTACTTC
D gene: .
J gene: TRBJ2-5
V gene: TRBV5-1
clone size: .

CDR3 protein: CASSEVLINSPLHF
CDR3 DNA: TGTGCCAGCAGTGAAGTGCTGATTAATTCACCCCTCCACTTT
D gene: .
J gene: TRBJ1-6
V gene: TRBV6-1
clone size: many

CDR3 protein: CASSRPQGASYEQYF
CDR3 DNA: TGTGCCAGCAGCCGACCCCAGGGGGCGTCCTACGAGCAGTACTTC
D gene: TRBD1
J gene: TRBJ2-7
V gene: TRBV7-8
clone size: many

CDR3 protein: CSASTGQGNQPQHF
CDR3 DNA: TGCAGTGCTAGTACGGGACAGGGGAATCAGCCCCAGCATTTT
D gene: TRBD1
J gene: TRBJ1-5
V gene: TRBV20-1
clone size: many

CDR3 protein: CASSPRDFYGYTF
CDR3 DNA: TGCGCCAGCAGCCCCCGCGATTTCTATGGCTACACCTTC
D gene: .
J gene: TRBJ1-2
V gene: TRBV5-1
clone size: many

CDR3 protein: CSATSGGQETQYF
CDR3 DNA: TGCAGTGCCACTAGCGGGGGCCAAGAGACCCAGTACTTC
D gene: TRBD2
J gene: TRBJ2-5
V gene: TRBV20-1
clone size: .

CDR3 protein: CASIGLARYNEQFF
CDR3 DNA: TGTGCCAGCATCGGGCTAGCTCGCTACAATGAGCAGTTCTTC
D gene: .
J gene: TRBJ2-1
V gene: TRBV27
clone size: .

CDR3 protein: CASSLNGGGELFF
CDR3 DNA: TGTGCCAGCAGCTTAAACGGGGGCGGGGAGCTGTTTTTT
D gene: .
J gene: TRBJ2-2
V gene: TRBV11-1
clone size: many

CDR3 protein: CASSSVLDRGFYGYTF
CDR3 DNA: TGTGCCAGCAGTTCCGTCCTGGACAGGGGGTTCTATGGCTACACCTTC
D gene: TRBD1
J gene: TRBJ1-2
V gene: TRBV6-5
clone size: many

CDR3 protein: CASSLDRGGYEQYF
CDR3 DNA: TGTGCCAGCAGCCTCGACAGGGGCGGCTACGAGCAGTACTTC
D gene: TRBD1
J gene: TRBJ2-7
V gene: TRBV7-3
clone size: many

CDR3 protein: CASSYSQGGETQYF
CDR3 DNA: TGTGCCAGCAGTTACTCTCAGGGGGGAGAGACCCAGTACTTC
D gene: .
J gene: TRBJ2-5
V gene: TRBV6-5
clone size: many

CDR3 protein: CASSQAVTGEQYF
CDR3 DNA: TGCGCCAGCAGCCAAGCAGTGACGGGCGAGCAGTACTTC
D gene: .
J gene: TRBJ2-7
V gene: TRBV4-1
clone size: many

CDR3 protein: CASSPGTAFVYGYTF
CDR3 DNA: TGCGCCAGCAGCCCTGGGACAGCCTTTGTCTATGGCTACACCTTC
D gene: TRBD1
J gene: TRBJ1-2
V gene: TRBV5-1
clone size: many

CDR3 protein: CASSLGGGQYGYTF
CDR3 DNA: TGTGCCAGCAGTTTAGGGGGGGGCCAATATGGCTACACCTTC
D gene: .
J gene: TRBJ1-2
V gene: TRBV12-3/TRBV12-4
clone size: .

CDR3 protein: CASTQGGDYNEQFF
CDR3 DNA: TGTGCCAGCACCCAGGGGGGGGACTACAATGAGCAGTTCTTC
D gene: .
J gene: TRBJ2-1
V gene: TRBV6-1
clone size: many

CDR3 protein: CASSALDYGYTF
CDR3 DNA: TGTGCCAGCAGTGCATTAGACTATGGCTACACCTTC
D gene: .
J gene: TRBJ1-2
V gene: TRBV2
clone size: many

CDR3 protein: CATSREGGPTYNQPQHF
CDR3 DNA: TGTGCCACCAGCAGAGAGGGGGGTCCGACGTACAATCAGCCCCAGCATTTT
D gene: .
J gene: TRBJ1-5
V gene: TRBV15
clone size: many

CDR3 protein: CASSRYPGQGSYEQYF
CDR3 DNA: TGCGCCAGCAGCCGATACCCGGGACAGGGATCCTACGAGCAGTACTTC
D gene: TRBD1
J gene: TRBJ2-7
V gene: TRBV4-1
clone size: few

CDR3 protein: CSASDNLYEQYF
CDR3 DNA: TGCAGTGCTAGTGATAACTTGTACGAGCAGTACTTC
D gene: .
J gene: TRBJ2-7
V gene: TRBV20-1
clone size: many

CDR3 protein: CASSVEQYTEAFF
CDR3 DNA: TGTGCCAGCAGCGTAGAACAGTACACTGAAGCTTTCTTT
D gene: .
J gene: TRBJ1-1
V gene: TRBV9
clone size: many

CDR3 protein: CSSTGRDTEAFF
CDR3 DNA: TGCAGCTCCACGGGGAGAGACACTGAAGCTTTCTTT
D gene: .
J gene: TRBJ1-1
V gene: TRBV29-1
clone size: .

CDR3 protein: CASTGGDGYTF
CDR3 DNA: TGTGCCAGCACGGGAGGGGATGGCTACACCTTC
D gene: .
J gene: TRBJ1-2
V gene: TRBV28
clone size: .

CDR3 protein: CSARDLSQGRFGYTF
CDR3 DNA: TGCAGTGCTAGAGATTTAAGCCAGGGACGTTTTGGCTACACCTTC
D gene: .
J gene: TRBJ1-2
V gene: TRBV20-1
clone size: many

CDR3 protein: CASSRGGVSPKNIQYF
CDR3 DNA: TGCGCCAGCAGTCGGGGAGGGGTATCTCCCAAAAACATTCAGTACTTC
D gene: TRBD2
J gene: TRBJ2-4
V gene: TRBV4-1
clone size: many

CDR3 protein: CASSLRGARETEAFF
CDR3 DNA: TGTGCCAGCAGTTTAAGGGGGGCGCGTGAAACTGAAGCTTTCTTT
D gene: .
J gene: TRBJ1-1
V gene: TRBV27
clone size: many

CDR3 protein: CAWTPDREETQYF
CDR3 DNA: TGTGCCTGGACTCCGGACAGGGAAGAGACCCAGTACTTC
D gene: TRBD1
J gene: TRBJ2-5
V gene: TRBV30
clone size: many

CDR3 protein: CASSLADRLNTEAFF
CDR3 DNA: TGTGCCAGCAGCTTAGCCGACCGCCTGAACACTGAAGCTTTCTTT
D gene: .
J gene: TRBJ1-1
V gene: TRBV7-9
clone size: many